This paragraph reports one T cell receptor beta chain. Germline CDR1 reads MNHNS; CDR2 reads SASEGT. V shed 2 bases and J shed 8 bases, with 15 bases lying between them. The CDR3 spans 14 residues. TCRdb's copy holds only in-frame clones and misses some; the assay was immunoSEQ multiplex PCR. This table holds 100,000 to 150,000 clones, roughly 86% found once. The sample belongs to a study of control samples from healthy donors and cancer patients. This clonotype originated in a man aged 50 or older with head and neck cancer. The chain couples TRBV6-1 to TRBJ1-2; D not resolved. Material for sequencing was PBMCs. DNA of the CDR3: TGTGCCAGCAGTGAATTAGGTACAGCTCGGGGCTACACCTTC. Translating it yields CASSELGTARGYTF.